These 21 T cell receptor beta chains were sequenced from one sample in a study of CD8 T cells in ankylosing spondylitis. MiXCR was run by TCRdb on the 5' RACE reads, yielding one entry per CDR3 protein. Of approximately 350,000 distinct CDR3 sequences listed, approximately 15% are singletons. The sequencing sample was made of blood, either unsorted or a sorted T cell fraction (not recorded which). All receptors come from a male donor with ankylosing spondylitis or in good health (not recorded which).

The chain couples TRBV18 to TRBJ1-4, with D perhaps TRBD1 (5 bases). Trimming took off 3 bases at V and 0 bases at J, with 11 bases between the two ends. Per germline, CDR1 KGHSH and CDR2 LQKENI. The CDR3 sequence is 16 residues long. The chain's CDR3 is CASSPSGTSTNEKLFF. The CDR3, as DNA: TGTGCCAGCTCACCCTCGGGGACCTCAACTAATGAAAAACTGTTTTTT.

For the CDR3, the DNA is TGTGCCAGCAGGGGGACAGTGACAAACACTGAAGCTTTCTTT. It yields the protein CASRGTVTNTEAFF. This chain connects TRBV7-2 to TRBJ1-1, with 7 nucleotides matching TRBD1. Germline V lookup: CDR1 SGHTA, CDR2 FQGNSA. The CDR3 totals 14 residues. The V gene end was trimmed by 6 bases and the J gene end by 2 bases; junction bases not matched to a gene: 6.

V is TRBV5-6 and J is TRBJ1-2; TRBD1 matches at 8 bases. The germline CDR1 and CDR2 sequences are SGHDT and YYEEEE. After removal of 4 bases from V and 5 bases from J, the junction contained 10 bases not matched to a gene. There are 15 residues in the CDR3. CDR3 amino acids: CASSLRQGKGYGYTF. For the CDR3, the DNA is TGTGCCAGCAGCCTTAGACAGGGGAAGGGGTATGGCTACACCTTC. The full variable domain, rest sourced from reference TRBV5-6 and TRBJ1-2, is DAGVTQSPTHLIKTRGQQVTLRCSPKSGHDTVSWYQQALGQGPQFIFQYYEEEERQRGNFPDRFSGHQFPNYSSELNVNALLLGDSALYLCASSLRQGKGYGYTFGSGTRLTVV.

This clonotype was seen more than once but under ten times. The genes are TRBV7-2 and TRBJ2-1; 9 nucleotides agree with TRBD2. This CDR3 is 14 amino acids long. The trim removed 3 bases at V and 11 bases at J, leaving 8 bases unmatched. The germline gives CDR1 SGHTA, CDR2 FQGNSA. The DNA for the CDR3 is TGTGCCAGCAGCTTTAGCGGGAGCCCCTCACAGCAGTTCTTC. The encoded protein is CASSFSGSPSQQFF.

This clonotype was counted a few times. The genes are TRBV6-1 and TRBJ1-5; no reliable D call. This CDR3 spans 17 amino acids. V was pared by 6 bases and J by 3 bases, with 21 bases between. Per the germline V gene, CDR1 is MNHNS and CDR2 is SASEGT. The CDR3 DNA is TGTGCCAGCAGGCCCTTGGGAAGCGGTGGGTCCAATCAGCCCCAGCATTTT. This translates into CASRPLGSGGSNQPQHF.

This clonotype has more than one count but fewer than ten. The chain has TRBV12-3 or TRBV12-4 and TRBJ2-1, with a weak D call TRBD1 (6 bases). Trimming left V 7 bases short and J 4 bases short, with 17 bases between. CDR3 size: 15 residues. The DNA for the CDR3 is TGTGCCAGCAACCAAGACAGGACAACATACAATGAGCAGTTCTTC. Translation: CASNQDRTTYNEQFF.

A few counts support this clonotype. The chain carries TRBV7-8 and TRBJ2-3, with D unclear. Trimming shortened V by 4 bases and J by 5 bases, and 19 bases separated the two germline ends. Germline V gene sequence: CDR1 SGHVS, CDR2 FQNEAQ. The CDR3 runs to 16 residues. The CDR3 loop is CASSSPASGVGDTQYF. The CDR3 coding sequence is TGTGCCAGCAGCTCTCCCGCCTCAGGAGTGGGAGATACGCAGTATTTT.

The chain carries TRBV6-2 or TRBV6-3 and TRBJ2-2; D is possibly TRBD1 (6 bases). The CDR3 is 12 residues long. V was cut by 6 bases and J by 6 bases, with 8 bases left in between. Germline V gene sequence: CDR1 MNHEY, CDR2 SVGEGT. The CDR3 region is CASSRQAGELFF. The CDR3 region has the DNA TGTGCCAGCAGCCGACAGGCCGGGGAGCTGTTTTTT.

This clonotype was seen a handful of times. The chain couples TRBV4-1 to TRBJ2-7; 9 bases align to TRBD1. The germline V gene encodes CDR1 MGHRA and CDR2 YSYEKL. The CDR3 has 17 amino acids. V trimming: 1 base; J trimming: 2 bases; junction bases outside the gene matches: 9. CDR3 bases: TGCGCCAGCAGCCAAGCTTGGACGGGACAGGGACCCTACGAGCAGTACTTC. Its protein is CASSQAWTGQGPYEQYF.

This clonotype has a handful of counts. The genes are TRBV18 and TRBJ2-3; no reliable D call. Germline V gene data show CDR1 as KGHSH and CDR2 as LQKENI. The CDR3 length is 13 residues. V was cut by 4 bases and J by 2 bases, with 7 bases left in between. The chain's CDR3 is CASSRQNTDTQYF. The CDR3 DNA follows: TGTGCCAGCTCACGACAAAACACAGATACGCAGTATTTT.

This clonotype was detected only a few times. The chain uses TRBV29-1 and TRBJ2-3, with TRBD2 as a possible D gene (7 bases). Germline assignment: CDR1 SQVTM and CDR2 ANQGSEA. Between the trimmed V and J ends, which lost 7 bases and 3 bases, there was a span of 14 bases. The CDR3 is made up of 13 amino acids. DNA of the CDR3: TGCAGCGCGGAGGGGGGGGGTACAGATACGCAGTATTTT. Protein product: CSAEGGGTDTQYF.

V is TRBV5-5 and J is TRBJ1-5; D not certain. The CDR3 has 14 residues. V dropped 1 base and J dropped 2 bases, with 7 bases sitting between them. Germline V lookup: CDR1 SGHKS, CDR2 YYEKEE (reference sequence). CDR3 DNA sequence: TGTGCCAGCAGCTTGTTGGCGGGCAATCAGCCCCAGCATTTT. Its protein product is CASSLLAGNQPQHF. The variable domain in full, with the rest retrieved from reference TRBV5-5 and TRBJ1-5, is DAGVTQSPTHLIKTRGQQVTLRCSPISGHKSVSWYQQVLGQGPQFIFQYYEKEERGRGNFPDRFSARQFPNYSSELNVNALLLGDSALYLCASSLLAGNQPQHFGDGTRLSIL.

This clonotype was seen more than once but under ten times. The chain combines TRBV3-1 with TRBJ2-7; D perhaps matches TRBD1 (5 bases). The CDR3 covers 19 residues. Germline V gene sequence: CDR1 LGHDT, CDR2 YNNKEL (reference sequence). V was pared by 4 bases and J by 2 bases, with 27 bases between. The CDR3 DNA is TGTGCCAGCAGCCCTCAAAAGTCCCCCCGTGGGGCCGGCGCCTACGAGCAGTACTTC. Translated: CASSPQKSPRGAGAYEQYF.

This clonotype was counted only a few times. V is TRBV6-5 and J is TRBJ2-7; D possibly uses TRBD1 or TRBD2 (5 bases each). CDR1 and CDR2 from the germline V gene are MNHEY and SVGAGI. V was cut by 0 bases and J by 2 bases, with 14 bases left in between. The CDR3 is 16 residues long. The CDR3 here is CASSYSGGTVTYEQYF. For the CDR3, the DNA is TGTGCCAGCAGTTACTCGGGTGGGACGGTTACCTACGAGCAGTACTTC.

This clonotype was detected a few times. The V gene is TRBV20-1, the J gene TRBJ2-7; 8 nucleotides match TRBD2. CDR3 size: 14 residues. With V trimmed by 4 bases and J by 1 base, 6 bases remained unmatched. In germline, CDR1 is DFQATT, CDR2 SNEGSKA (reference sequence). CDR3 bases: TGCAGTGCTATTCTTGCGGGAGGTTCCTACGAGCAGTACTTC. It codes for CSAILAGGSYEQYF.

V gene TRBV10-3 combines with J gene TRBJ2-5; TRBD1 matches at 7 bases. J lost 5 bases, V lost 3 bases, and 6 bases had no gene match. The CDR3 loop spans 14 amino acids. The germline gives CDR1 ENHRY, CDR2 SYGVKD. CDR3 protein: CAISDQGVGETQYF. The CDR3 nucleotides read TGTGCCATCAGTGACCAGGGGGTGGGGGAGACCCAGTACTTC.

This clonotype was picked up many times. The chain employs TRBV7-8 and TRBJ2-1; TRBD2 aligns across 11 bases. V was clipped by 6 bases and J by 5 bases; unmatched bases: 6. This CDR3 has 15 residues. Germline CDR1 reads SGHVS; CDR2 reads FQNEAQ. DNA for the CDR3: TGTGCCAGCAGACTGACTAGCGGGACCAACAATGAGCAGTTCTTC. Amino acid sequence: CASRLTSGTNNEQFF.

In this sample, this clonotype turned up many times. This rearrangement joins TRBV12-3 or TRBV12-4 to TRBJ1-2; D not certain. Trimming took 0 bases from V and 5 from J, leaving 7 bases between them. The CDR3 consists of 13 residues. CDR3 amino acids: CASSLAGLYGYTF. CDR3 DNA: TGTGCCAGCAGTTTAGCAGGGCTATATGGCTACACCTTC.

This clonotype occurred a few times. The CDR3 nucleotides are TGTGCGTCGGGGCTGGCTGGAAACACCATATATTTT. It yields the protein CASGLAGNTIYF. J is TRBJ1-3 and V is TRBV12-3 or TRBV12-4; possibly TRBD1 for D (5 bases). This CDR3 has 12 amino acids.

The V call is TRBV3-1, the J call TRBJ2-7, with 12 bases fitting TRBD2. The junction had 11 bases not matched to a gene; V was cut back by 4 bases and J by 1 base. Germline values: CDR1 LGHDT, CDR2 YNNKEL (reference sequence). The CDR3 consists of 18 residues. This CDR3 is CASSPRGLAGSLSYEQYF. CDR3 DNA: TGTGCCAGCAGCCCGCGAGGACTAGCGGGATCCCTATCCTACGAGCAGTACTTC.

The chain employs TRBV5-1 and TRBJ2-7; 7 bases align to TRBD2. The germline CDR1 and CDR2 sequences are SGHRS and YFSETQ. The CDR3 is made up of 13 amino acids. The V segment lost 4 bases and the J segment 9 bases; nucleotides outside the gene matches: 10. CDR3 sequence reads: CASSPNEGRGQYF. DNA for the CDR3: TGCGCCAGCAGCCCCAATGAGGGGAGGGGGCAGTACTTC.